A selection of T cell receptor beta chains follows, all from one sample in a study of cytomegalovirus exposure and HLA in healthy donors. TCRdb's table, derived via immunoSEQ multiplex PCR, lists solely in-frame clones and lacks some. The table shows around 61,000 clones, with 68% occurring only once. The sequencing sample was made of PBMCs. Every receptor here comes from a man aged 35 to 55 in good health and CMV-seropositive. Each CDR3 is given without its conserved first and last residue. The order of the fields is V gene, J gene, CDR3 protein.

V gene: TRBV29-1; J gene: TRBJ2-5; CDR3 protein: SVEGQGETQY
V gene: TRBV30; J gene: TRBJ2-3; CDR3 protein: AWSDSASGGLGTDTQY
V gene: TRBV7-2; J gene: TRBJ2-5; CDR3 protein: ASSSGVSNQETQY
V gene: TRBV4-1; J gene: TRBJ2-5; CDR3 protein: ASRLAGGLDQETQY
V gene: TRBV6-1; J gene: TRBJ2-2; CDR3 protein: ASSLGQEWSGELF
V gene: TRBV4-1; J gene: TRBJ1-6; CDR3 protein: ASSQGRGRDNSPLH
V gene: TRBV7-6; J gene: TRBJ1-2; CDR3 protein: ASSSSGDYGYT
V gene: TRBV7-2; J gene: NA; CDR3 protein: ASSLKYEQY
V gene: TRBV6-4; J gene: TRBJ1-5; CDR3 protein: ASKPLTGDPRPYSNQPQH
V gene: TRBV5-1; J gene: TRBJ2-6; CDR3 protein: ASSVTGGGANVLT
V gene: TRBV5-4; J gene: TRBJ2-3; CDR3 protein: ASKLSDTDTQY
V gene: TRBV15; J gene: TRBJ2-4; CDR3 protein: ATSSYRHTH
V gene: TRBV7-9; J gene: TRBJ2-3; CDR3 protein: ASSLPAGKSTDTQY
V gene: TRBV23-1; J gene: TRBJ2-1; CDR3 protein: ASTPGGTGGNEQF
V gene: TRBV7-9; J gene: NA; CDR3 protein: ASSPHSVYEQY
V gene: TRBV2; J gene: TRBJ1-2; CDR3 protein: ASVETGTVYYGYT
V gene: TRBV6-1; J gene: TRBJ1-6; CDR3 protein: ASSERGDHSSYNSPLH
V gene: TRBV19; J gene: TRBJ2-5; CDR3 protein: ASTRTSGIGETQY
V gene: TRBV7-2; J gene: TRBJ2-3; CDR3 protein: ASSLASRGSTDTQY
V gene: TRBV7-9; J gene: TRBJ2-1; CDR3 protein: ASSLAWTGGLYNEQF
V gene: TRBV9; J gene: TRBJ1-6; CDR3 protein: ASSEQGDSHSPLH
V gene: TRBV25-1; J gene: TRBJ2-1; CDR3 protein: ASSEGLEEHNEQF
V gene: TRBV7-9; J gene: TRBJ2-5; CDR3 protein: ASSPRLAGGPQETQY
V gene: TRBV30; J gene: TRBJ2-7; CDR3 protein: AWSVGVVGGGYEQY
V gene: TRBV5-1; J gene: TRBJ2-3; CDR3 protein: ASTTVAGEGDTQY
V gene: TRBV5-5; J gene: TRBJ1-5; CDR3 protein: ASSSIGEQPQH
V gene: TRBV5-4; J gene: TRBJ2-1; CDR3 protein: ASSFGQLSSYNEQF
V gene: TRBV18; J gene: TRBJ2-2; CDR3 protein: ASSPNGGRATGELF
V gene: TRBV9; J gene: TRBJ2-6; CDR3 protein: ASSADVGGRAGAGANVLT
V gene: TRBV6-5; J gene: TRBJ2-7; CDR3 protein: ASSRTYNSYEQY
V gene: TRBV9; J gene: TRBJ2-1; CDR3 protein: ASSVGSGRSYNEQF
V gene: TRBV23-1; J gene: TRBJ1-6; CDR3 protein: AKPSGSNSPLH
V gene: TRBV7-2; J gene: TRBJ1-2; CDR3 protein: ASSLATGYDYGYT
V gene: TRBV10-1; J gene: TRBJ2-2; CDR3 protein: ASSESGGGHLNTGELF
V gene: TRBV18; J gene: TRBJ1-2; CDR3 protein: ASSPGTGTYGYT